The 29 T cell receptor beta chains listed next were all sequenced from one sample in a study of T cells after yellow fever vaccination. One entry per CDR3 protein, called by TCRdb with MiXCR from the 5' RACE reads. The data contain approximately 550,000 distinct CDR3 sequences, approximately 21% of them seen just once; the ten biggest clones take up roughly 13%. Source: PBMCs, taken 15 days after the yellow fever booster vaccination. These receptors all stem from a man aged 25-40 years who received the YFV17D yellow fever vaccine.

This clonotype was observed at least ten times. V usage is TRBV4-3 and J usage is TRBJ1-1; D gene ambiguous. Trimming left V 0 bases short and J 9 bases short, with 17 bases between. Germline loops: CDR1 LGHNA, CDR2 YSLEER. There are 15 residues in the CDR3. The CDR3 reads CASSQERGTRQKAFF. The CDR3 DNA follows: TGCGCCAGCAGCCAAGAACGAGGTACGAGGCAGAAAGCTTTCTTT.

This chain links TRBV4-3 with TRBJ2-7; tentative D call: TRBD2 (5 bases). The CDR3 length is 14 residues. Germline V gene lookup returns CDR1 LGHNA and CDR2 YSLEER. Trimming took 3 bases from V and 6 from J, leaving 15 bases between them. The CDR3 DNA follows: TGCGCCAGCAGCCACCACTCGACCGGAGGCGAGCAGTACTTC. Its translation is CASSHHSTGGEQYF.

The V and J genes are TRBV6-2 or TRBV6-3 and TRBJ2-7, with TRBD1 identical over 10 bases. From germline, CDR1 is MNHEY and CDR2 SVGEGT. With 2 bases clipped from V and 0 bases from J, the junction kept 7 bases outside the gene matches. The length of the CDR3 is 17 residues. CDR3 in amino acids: CASSYGTGALFSYEQYF. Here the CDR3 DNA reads TGTGCCAGCAGTTACGGGACAGGGGCTCTTTTCTCCTACGAGCAGTACTTC.

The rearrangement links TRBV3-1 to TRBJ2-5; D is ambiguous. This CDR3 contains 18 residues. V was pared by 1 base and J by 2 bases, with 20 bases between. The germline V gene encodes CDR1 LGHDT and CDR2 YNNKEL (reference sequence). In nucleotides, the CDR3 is TGTGCCAGCAGCCAAGGAGTTTTTAACGCGCGCAAACAAGAGACCCAGTACTTC. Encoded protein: CASSQGVFNARKQETQYF.

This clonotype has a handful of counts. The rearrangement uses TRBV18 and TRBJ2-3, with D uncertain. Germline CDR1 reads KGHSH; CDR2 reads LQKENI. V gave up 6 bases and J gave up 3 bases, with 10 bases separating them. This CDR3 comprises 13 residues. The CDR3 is CASSPTRTDTQYF. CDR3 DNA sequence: TGTGCCAGCTCTCCCACCCGGACAGATACGCAGTATTTT.

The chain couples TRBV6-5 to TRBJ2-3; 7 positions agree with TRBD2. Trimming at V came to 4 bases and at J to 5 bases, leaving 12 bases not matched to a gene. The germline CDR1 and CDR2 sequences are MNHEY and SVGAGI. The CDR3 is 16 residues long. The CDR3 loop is CASSLGLRGEGDTQYF. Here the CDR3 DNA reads TGTGCCAGCAGTTTGGGCCTAAGAGGGGAGGGAGATACGCAGTATTTT.

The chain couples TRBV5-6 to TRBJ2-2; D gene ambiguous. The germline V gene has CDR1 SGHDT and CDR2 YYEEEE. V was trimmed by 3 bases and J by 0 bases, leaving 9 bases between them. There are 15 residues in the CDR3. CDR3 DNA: TGTGCCAGCAGCTGGACGGTAACGAACACCGGGGAGCTGTTTTTT. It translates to CASSWTVTNTGELFF.

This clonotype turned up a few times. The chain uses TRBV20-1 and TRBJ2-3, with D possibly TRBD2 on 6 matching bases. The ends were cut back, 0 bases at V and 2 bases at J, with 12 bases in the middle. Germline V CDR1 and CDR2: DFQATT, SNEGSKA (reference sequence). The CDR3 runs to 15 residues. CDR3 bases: TGCAGTGCTAGAGACGGACTACTCACCACAGATACGCAGTATTTT. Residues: CSARDGLLTTDTQYF.

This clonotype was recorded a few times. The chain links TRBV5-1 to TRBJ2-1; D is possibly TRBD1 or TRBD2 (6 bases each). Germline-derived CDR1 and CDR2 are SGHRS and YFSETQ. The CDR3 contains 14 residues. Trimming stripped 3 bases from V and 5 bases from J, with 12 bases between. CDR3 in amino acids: CASSSSGGDNEQFF. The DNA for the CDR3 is TGCGCCAGCAGCTCCTCCGGGGGCGACAATGAGCAGTTCTTC.

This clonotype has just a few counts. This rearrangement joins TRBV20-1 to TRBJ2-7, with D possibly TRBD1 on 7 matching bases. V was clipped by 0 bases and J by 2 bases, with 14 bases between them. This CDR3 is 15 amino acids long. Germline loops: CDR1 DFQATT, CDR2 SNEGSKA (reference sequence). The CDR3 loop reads CSARDLRGATYEQYF. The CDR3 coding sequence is TGCAGTGCTAGAGATCTCAGGGGGGCGACCTACGAGCAGTACTTC.

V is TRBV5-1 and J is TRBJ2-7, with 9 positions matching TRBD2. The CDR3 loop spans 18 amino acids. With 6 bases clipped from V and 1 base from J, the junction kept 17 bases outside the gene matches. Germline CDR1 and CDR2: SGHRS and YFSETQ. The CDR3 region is CASTGAGLAGLGSYEQYF. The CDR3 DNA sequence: TGCGCCAGCACAGGGGCCGGGCTAGCGGGATTAGGATCCTACGAGCAGTACTTC.

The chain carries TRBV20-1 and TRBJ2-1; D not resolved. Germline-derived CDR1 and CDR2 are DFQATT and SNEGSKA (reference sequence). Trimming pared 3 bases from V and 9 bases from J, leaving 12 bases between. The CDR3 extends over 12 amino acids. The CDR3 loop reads CSAREGMGEQFF. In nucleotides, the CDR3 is TGCAGTGCTAGGGAAGGGATGGGTGAGCAGTTCTTC.

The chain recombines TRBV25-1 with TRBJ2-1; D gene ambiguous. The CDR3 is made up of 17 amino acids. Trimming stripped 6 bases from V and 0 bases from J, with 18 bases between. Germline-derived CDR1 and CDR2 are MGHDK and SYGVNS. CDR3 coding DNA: TGTGCCAGCAGGGGTCTCCTTTGGATCTACTCCTACAATGAGCAGTTCTTC. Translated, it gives CASRGLLWIYSYNEQFF.

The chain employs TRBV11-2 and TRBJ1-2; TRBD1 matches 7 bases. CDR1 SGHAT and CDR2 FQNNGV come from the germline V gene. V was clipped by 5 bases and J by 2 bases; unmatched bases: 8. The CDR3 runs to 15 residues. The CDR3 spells CASSPRQGANYGYTF. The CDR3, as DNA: TGTGCCAGCAGCCCAAGACAGGGCGCCAACTATGGCTACACCTTC.

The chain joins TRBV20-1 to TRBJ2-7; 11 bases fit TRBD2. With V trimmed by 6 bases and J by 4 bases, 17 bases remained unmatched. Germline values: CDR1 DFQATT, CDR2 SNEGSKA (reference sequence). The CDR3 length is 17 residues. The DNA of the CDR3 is TGCAGTGCGTCACTTCCGGGACTAGCGGAGCAAGGGTACGAGCAGTACTTC. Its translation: CSASLPGLAEQGYEQYF.

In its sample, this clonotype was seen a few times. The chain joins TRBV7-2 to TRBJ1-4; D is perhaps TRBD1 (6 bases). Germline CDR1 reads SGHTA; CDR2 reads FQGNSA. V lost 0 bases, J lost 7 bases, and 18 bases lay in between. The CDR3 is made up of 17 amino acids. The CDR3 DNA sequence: TGTGCCAGCAGCTTAGCGTTGGCAGGGGCCCTTGGTGAAAAACTGTTTTTT. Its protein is CASSLALAGALGEKLFF.

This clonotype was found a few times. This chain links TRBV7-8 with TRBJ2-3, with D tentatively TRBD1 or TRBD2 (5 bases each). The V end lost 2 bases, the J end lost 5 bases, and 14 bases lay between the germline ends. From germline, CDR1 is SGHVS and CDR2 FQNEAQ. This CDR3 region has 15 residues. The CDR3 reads CASSLRDRPIDTQYF. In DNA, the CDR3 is TGTGCCAGCAGCTTAAGGGACCGACCTATAGATACGCAGTATTTT.

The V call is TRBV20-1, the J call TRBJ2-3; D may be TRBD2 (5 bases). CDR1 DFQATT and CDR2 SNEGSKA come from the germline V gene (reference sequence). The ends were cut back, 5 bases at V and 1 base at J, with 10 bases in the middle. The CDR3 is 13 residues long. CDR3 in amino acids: CSARTGGTDTQYF. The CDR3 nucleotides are TGCAGTGCTCGGACTGGCGGCACAGATACGCAGTATTTT.

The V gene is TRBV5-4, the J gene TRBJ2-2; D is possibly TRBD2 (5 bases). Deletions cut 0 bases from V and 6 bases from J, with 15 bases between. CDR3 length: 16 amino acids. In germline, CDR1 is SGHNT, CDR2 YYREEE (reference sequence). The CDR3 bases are TGTGCCAGCAGCTTGGAAGGCGGGTCCGTCGCCGGGGAGCTGTTTTTT. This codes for CASSLEGGSVAGELFF.

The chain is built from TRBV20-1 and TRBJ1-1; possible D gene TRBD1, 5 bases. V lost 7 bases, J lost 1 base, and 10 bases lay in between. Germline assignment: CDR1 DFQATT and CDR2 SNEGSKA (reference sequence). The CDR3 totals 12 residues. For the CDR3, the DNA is TGCAGTGTCAGACAGACGAACACTGAAGCTTTCTTT. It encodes CSVRQTNTEAFF.

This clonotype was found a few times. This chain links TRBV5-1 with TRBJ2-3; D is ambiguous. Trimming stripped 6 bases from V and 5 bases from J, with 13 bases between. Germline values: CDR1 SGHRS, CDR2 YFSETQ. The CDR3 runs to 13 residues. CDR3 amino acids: CASNIPGEDTQYF. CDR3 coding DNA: TGCGCCAGCAACATACCGGGCGAAGATACGCAGTATTTT.

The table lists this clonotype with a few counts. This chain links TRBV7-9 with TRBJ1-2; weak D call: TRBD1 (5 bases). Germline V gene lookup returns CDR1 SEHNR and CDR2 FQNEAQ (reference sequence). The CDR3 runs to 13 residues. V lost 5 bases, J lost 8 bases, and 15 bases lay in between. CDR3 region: CASSPEGSLGYTF. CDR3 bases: TGTGCCAGCAGCCCCGAGGGGAGTTTGGGCTACACCTTC.

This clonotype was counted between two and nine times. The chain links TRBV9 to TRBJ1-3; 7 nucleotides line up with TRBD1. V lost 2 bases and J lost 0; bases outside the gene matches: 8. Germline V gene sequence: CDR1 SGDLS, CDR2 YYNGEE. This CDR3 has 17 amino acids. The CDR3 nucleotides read TGTGCCAGCAGCGTGGGACAGCTAAAAAGCTCTGGAAACACCATATATTTT. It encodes CASSVGQLKSSGNTIYF.

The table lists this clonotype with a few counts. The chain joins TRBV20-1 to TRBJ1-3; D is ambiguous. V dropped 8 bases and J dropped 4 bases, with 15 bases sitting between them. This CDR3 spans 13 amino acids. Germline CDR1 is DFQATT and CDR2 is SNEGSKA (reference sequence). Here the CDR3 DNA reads TGCAGTACCAGCTCTGTAGGGGGAAACACCATATATTTT. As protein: CSTSSVGGNTIYF.

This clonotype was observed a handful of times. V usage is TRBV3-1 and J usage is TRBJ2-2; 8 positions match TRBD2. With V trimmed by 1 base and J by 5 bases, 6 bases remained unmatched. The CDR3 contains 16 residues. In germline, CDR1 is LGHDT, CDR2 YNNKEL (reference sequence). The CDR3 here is CASSQGGGGGTGELFF. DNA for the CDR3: TGTGCCAGCAGCCAAGGTGGAGGCGGGGGGACCGGGGAGCTGTTTTTT.

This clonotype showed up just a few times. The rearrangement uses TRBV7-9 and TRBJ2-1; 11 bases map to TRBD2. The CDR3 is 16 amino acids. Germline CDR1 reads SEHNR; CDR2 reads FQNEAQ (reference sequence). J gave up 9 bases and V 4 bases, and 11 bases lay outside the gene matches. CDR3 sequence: CASSSPGLAVEGEQFF. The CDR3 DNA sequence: TGTGCCAGCAGCTCACCGGGACTAGCGGTTGAGGGTGAGCAGTTCTTC. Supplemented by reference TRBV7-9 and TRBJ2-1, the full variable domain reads DTGVSQNPRHKITKRGQNVTFRCDPISEHNRLYWYRQTLGQGPEFLTYFQNEAQLEKSRLLSDRFSAERPKGSFSTLEIQRTEQGDSAMYLCASSSPGLAVEGEQFFGPGTRLTVL.

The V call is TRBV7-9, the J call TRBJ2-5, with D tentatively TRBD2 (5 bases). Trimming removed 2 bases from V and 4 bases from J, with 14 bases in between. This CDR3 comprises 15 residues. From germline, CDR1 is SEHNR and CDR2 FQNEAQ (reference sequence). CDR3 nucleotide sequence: TGTGCCAGCAGCTTAAACAGCGGTATGAGAGAGACCCAGTACTTC. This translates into CASSLNSGMRETQYF.

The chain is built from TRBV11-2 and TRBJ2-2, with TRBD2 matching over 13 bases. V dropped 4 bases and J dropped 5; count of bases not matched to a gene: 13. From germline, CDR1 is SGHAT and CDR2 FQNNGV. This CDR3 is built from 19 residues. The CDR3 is CASSSGDRGLAGRTGELFF. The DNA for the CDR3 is TGTGCCAGCAGCTCGGGGGACAGGGGACTAGCGGGAAGGACCGGGGAGCTGTTTTTT.

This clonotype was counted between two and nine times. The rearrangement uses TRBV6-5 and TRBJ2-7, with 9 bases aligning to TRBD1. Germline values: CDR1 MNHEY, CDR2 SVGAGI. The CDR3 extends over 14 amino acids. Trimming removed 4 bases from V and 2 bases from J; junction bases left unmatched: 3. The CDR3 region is CASSWDRDTYEQYF. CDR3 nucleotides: TGTGCCAGCAGTTGGGACAGGGATACCTACGAGCAGTACTTC.